This T cell receptor beta chain was found in a study of T cell responses to AZD1222 COVID-19 vaccine. Pooled in the analysis were second doses at about 4 or about 12 weeks. This CDR3 is 14 amino acids long. V gave up 1 base and J gave up 4 bases, with 10 bases separating them. Germline-derived CDR1 and CDR2 are SGHVS and FQNEAQ. Study-wide findings and caveats: The study found vaccine-associated CD4 TCRs spanning spike, dominant at 160-218 and 743-854. Reportedly, nearly half the spike-specific TCRs target unmutated variant regions. The study sampled repertoires only after the peak T cell response.

For this clone: As yet, its antigen is unknown.

Assay used: immunoSEQ multiplex PCR; TCRdb lists only in-frame clones, some missing. The data contain approximately 140,000 clones, roughly nine tenths of them singletons. The clonotype originates from an adult who received the AZD1222 COVID-19 vaccine. This chain connects TRBV7-8 to TRBJ1-2; D may be TRBD1 (5 bases). Material: peripheral blood, obtained 28 days after the second AZD1222 dose. For the CDR3, the DNA is TGTGCCAGCAGCTTAGACCAGGGCATCTATGGCTACACCTTC. It encodes CASSLDQGIYGYTF.